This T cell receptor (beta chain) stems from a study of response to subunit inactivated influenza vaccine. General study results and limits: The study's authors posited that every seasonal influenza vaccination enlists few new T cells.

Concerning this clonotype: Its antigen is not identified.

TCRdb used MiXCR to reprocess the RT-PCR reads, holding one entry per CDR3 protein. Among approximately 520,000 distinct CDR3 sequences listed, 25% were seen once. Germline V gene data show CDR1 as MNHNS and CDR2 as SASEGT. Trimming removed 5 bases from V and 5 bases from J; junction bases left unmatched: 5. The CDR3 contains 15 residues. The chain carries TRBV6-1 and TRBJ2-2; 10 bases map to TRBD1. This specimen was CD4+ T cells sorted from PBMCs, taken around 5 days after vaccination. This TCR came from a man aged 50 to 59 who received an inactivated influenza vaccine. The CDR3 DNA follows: TGTGCCAGCAGTCCGACAGGGGGCGCAACCGGGGAGCTGTTTTTT. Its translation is CASSPTGGATGELFF.